This record concerns one T cell receptor beta chain sequence. Its antigen is not known. The sample comes from a study of cytomegalovirus exposure and HLA in healthy donors. Study-wide results and limits: Reportedly, fewer N-insertions than the approximately 650-donor mean appeared in an Asian-associated ancestry cluster in a later analysis.

The CDR3 loop spans 17 amino acids. CDR1 is SGHRS and CDR2 is YFSETQ in the germline V gene. Trimming took off 3 bases at V and 5 bases at J, with 23 bases between the two ends. 60 Vbeta and 13 Jbeta primers were used in PCR. Only in-frame clones appear in the TCRdb table, and some are missing; sequencing was by immunoSEQ multiplex PCR. This table holds about 170,000 clones, 75% to 85% found once. In nominal health when sampled, donors likely had unrecorded immune exposures nonetheless. This clonotype was obtained from a woman aged 18 to 35 in good health and CMV-seropositive. Sequencing was done on a sample of PBMCs. The rearrangement uses TRBV5-1 and TRBJ2-5; D perhaps matches TRBD1 (5 bases). The CDR3 is CASSWQGTKRMGETQYF. The CDR3 coding sequence is TGCGCCAGCAGCTGGCAGGGAACTAAACGTATGGGGGAGACCCAGTACTTC.